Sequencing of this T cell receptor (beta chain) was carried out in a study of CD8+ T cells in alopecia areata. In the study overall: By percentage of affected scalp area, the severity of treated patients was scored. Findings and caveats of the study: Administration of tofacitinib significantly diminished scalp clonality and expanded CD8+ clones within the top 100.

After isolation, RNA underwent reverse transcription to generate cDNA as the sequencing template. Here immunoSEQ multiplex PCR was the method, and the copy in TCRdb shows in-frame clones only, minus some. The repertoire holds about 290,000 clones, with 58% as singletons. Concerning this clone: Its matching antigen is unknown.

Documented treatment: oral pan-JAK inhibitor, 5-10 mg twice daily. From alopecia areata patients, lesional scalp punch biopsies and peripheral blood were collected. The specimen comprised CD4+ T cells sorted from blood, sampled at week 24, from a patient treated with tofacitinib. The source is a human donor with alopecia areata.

The CDR3 coding sequence is TGTGCCAGCAGCCAGTGGAGGGCTAGCGGGGGATCTCAAGAGACCCAGTACTTC. Its translation is CASSQWRASGGSQETQYF. The gene calls are TRBV4-2 and TRBJ2-5; TRBD2 matches at 10 bases. The CDR3 loop spans 18 amino acids. Losses at the gene ends were 3 bases for V and 2 bases for J; bases not matched to a gene: 12. Germline values: CDR1 LGHNA, CDR2 YNFKEQ.